Each of the 6 T cell receptor beta chains below was sequenced from the same sample in a study of CD8 T cells in Susac syndrome (dated by TCRdb to between 2017 and 2020). Library method: the immunoSEQ multiplex PCR assay. RNA was extracted using the RNeasy kit, and roughly 0.5 to 1 microgram was reverse transcribed with random hexamers. Clones were called with MiXCR by TCRdb after fastp trimmed the public reads at Q25, and only in-frame beta chains were retained. Entries that share a CDR3 protein sequence are merged under the most common genes and DNA. This sample is represented by roughly 200,000 distinct CDR3 sequences; under 97% of them were singletons. Approximately 0.1% of the sample is in the top ten clones. Material: CD4+ T cells from PBMCs. All receptors derive from a human donor with multiple sclerosis.

The J gene is TRBJ1-2, the V gene TRBV9, with D unresolved. The length of the CDR3 is 13 residues. CDR1 and CDR2 from the germline V gene are SGDLS and YYNGEE. Trimming removed 0 bases from V and 2 bases from J, with 5 bases in between. CDR3 residues: CASSVGRNYGYTF. CDR3 DNA sequence: TGTGCCAGCAGCGTAGGTCGGAACTATGGCTACACCTTC.

The chain has TRBV30 and TRBJ1-2; no clear D. Germline CDR1 GTSNPN, CDR2 SVGIG (reference sequence). The germline V and J ends were trimmed by 8 bases and 8 bases, with 12 bases remaining between them. The CDR3 totals 10 residues. The CDR3 DNA sequence: TGTGCCGCCTCGACGCAGGGCTACACCTTC. Protein: CAASTQGYTF.

The chain recombines TRBV12-3 or TRBV12-4 with TRBJ2-1, with 8 bases matching TRBD1. The CDR3 is made up of 13 amino acids. The V segment lost 8 bases and the J segment 6 bases; nucleotides outside the gene matches: 6. The CDR3: CASGFTGGNEQFF. As DNA, the CDR3 is TGTGCCAGCGGGTTCACAGGGGGCAATGAGCAGTTCTTC.

The CDR3 reads CASSSRTGGSYNEQFF. CDR3 nucleotide sequence: TGCGCCAGCAGCTCACGGACAGGGGGATCCTACAATGAGCAGTTCTTC. This chain links TRBV5-1 with TRBJ2-1; 10 bases line up with TRBD1. Trimming took 3 bases from V and 1 from J; bases not matched to a gene: 4. The CDR3 totals 16 residues. The germline V gene has CDR1 SGHRS and CDR2 YFSETQ.

The CDR3 sequence: CSAKTSYEQYF. Here the CDR3 DNA reads TGCAGTGCTAAGACTAGCTACGAGCAGTACTTC. The chain has TRBV20-1 and TRBJ2-7; D possibly corresponds to TRBD2 (6 bases). Deletions cut 4 bases from V and 3 bases from J, with 7 bases between. The germline CDR1 and CDR2 sequences are DFQATT and SNEGSKA (reference sequence). This CDR3 has 11 amino acids.

The chain links TRBV12-3 or TRBV12-4 to TRBJ2-5; 11 positions match TRBD2. This CDR3 is built from 16 residues. J gave up 3 bases and V 0 bases, and 3 bases lay outside the gene matches. The DNA for the CDR3 is TGTGCCAGCAGTTTAGCCGCGACTAGCGGGGAAGAGACCCAGTACTTC. Translated, it gives CASSLAATSGEETQYF.